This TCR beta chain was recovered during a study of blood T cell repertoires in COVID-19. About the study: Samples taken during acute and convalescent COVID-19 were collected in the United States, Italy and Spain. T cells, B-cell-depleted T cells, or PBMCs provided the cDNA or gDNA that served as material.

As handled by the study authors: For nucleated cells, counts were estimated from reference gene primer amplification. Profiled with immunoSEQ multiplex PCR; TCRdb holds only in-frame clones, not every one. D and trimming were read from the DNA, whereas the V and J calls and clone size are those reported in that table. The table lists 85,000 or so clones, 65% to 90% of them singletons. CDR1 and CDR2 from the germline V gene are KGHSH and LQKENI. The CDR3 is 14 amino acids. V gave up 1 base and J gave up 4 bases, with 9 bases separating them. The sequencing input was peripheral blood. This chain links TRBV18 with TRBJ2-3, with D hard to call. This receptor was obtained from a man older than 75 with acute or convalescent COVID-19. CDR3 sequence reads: CASSPRQAPDTQYF. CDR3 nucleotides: TGTGCCAGCTCACCACGCCAGGCGCCAGATACGCAGTATTTT.